A single sample is the source of the 21 T cell receptor beta chains below, sequenced in a study of T cells in Graves' hyperthyroidism and ophthalmopathy. The source material, RNA transcripts, was used to amplify TCR beta CDR3 regions. The TCR CDR3 was amplified in a first-round RT-PCR using the HTBI primer set. TCRdb reprocessed the multiplex PCR reads via MiXCR and lists one record per CDR3 protein. The sample comprises around 280,000 distinct CDR3 sequences, roughly an eighth of which are singletons, and roughly 7.7% rests with the top ten. Material for sequencing was blood. All receptors come from a woman between 35 and 50 years old with Graves' hyperthyroidism.

This clonotype was counted a few times. The rearrangement joins TRBV7-8 to TRBJ2-7; 10 bases fit TRBD2. J was trimmed by 5 bases and V by 5 bases; bases with no gene match: 6. CDR1 is SGHVS and CDR2 is FQNEAQ in the germline V gene. The CDR3 covers 14 residues. CDR3 amino acids: CASSPSGRPHEQYF. CDR3 coding DNA: TGTGCCAGCAGCCCTAGCGGGAGACCCCACGAGCAGTACTTC.

The chain employs TRBV2 and TRBJ2-1; 8 nucleotides line up with TRBD2. The J call is in doubt because the DNA end fits TRBJ2-7 better. There are 16 residues in the CDR3. Germline V gives CDR1 SNHLY, CDR2 FYNNEI. CDR3 bases: TGTGCCAGCAGTGATATAGGCGGGAGGAGTCTAAATGAGCAGTACTTC. Its protein product is CASSDIGGRSLNEQYF.

This clonotype was found many times. The V and J genes are TRBV27 and TRBJ2-3; D uncertain. The germline V gene has CDR1 MNHEY and CDR2 SMNVEV (reference sequence). The V end lost 4 bases, the J end lost 5 bases, and 10 bases lay between the germline ends. This CDR3 spans 13 amino acids. The CDR3 is CASSWMGEDTQYF. The CDR3 nucleotides are TGTGCCAGCAGTTGGATGGGTGAAGATACGCAGTATTTT.

This clonotype was counted a few times. CDR3 residues: CASSTTRWDRAYSPLHF. CDR3 nucleotides: TGTGCCAGCAGTACTACCCGGTGGGACAGGGCTTATTCACCCCTCCACTTT. The chain links TRBV28 to TRBJ1-6, with 9 bases matching TRBD1. In germline, CDR1 is MDHEN, CDR2 SYDVKM. The CDR3 spans 17 residues. V shed 5 bases, J shed 8 bases, and the junction held 13 bases outside the gene matches.

Ten or more counts support this clonotype. The J gene is TRBJ2-7, the V gene TRBV19, with TRBD1 matching over 8 bases. V shed 9 bases and J 5 bases; nucleotides not matched to a gene: 6. CDR3 length: 12 residues. Germline CDR1 and CDR2: LNHDA and SQIVND (reference sequence). CDR3 in DNA: TGTGCCAGCCGACAGGGGTCCCACGAGCAGTACTTC. Translation: CASRQGSHEQYF.

The rearrangement joins TRBV4-2 to TRBJ2-5; tentative D call: TRBD2 (5 bases). Trimming took off 4 bases at V and 4 bases at J, with 13 bases between the two ends. The CDR3 length is 14 residues. Germline CDR1 and CDR2: LGHNA and YNFKEQ. The CDR3, as DNA: TGTGCCAGCAGCCCTTCACTAGTTCCAGAGACCCAGTACTTC. Its protein is CASSPSLVPETQYF.

A remark on this clonotype: A much larger clonotype is one base distant, so this may be a read error. This chain joins TRBV7-9 and TRBJ2-3; 8 positions match TRBD2. V was clipped by 6 bases and J by 0 bases; unmatched bases: 8. This CDR3 is built from 16 residues. The germline CDR1 and CDR2 sequences are SEHNR and FQNEAQ (reference sequence). For the CDR3, the DNA is TGTGCCAGCAGTGAAACTAGCGGCAGGAGCACAGATACGCAGTATTTT. This codes for CASSETSGRSTDTQYF.

At least ten counts were recorded for this clonotype. The chain is built from TRBV3-1 and TRBJ1-6; no reliable D call. Germline V gene sequence: CDR1 LGHDT, CDR2 YNNKEL (reference sequence). V shed 5 bases and J shed 7 bases, with 6 bases lying between them. The CDR3 has 12 amino acids. This CDR3 is CASSVRNSPLHF. For the CDR3, the DNA is TGTGCCAGCAGCGTCCGGAATTCACCCCTCCACTTT.

This clonotype was recorded a few times. The chain employs TRBV3-1 and TRBJ2-2; D is possibly TRBD2 (5 bases). From germline, CDR1 is LGHDT and CDR2 YNNKEL (reference sequence). The CDR3 is made up of 14 amino acids. Trimming took off 1 base at V and 5 bases at J, with 8 bases between the two ends. DNA of the CDR3: TGTGCCAGCAGCCAAGCAGCGGTGACCGGGGAGCTGTTTTTT. Encoded protein: CASSQAAVTGELFF.

This clonotype came up many times. V gene TRBV6-5 combines with J gene TRBJ1-1; the D is unclear. Trimming cost V 2 bases and J 1 base, with 8 bases left between them. This CDR3 region has 14 residues. Germline V gene data show CDR1 as MNHEY and CDR2 as SVGAGI. CDR3 bases: TGTGCCAGCAGTTACCTAGACGGGAACACTGAAGCTTTCTTT. Translated, it gives CASSYLDGNTEAFF.

This rearrangement joins TRBV10-3 to TRBJ1-3; 9 bases are a match to TRBD1. CDR1 and CDR2 (germline): ENHRY, SYGVKD. J gave up 4 bases and V 10 bases, and 8 bases lay outside the gene matches. CDR3 length equals 14 residues. DNA for the CDR3: TGTGCCAGCTGGACAGGGGAGGACGGAAACACCATATATTTT. This sequence encodes CASWTGEDGNTIYF.

J is TRBJ1-6 and V is TRBV6-1, with D maybe TRBD1 (5 bases). The length of the CDR3 is 13 residues. Germline V CDR1 and CDR2: MNHNS, SASEGT. Trimming shortened V by 4 bases and J by 6 bases, and 7 bases separated the two germline ends. The CDR3 DNA sequence: TGTGCCAGCAGTGGGGGGGGTAATTCACCCCTCCACTTT. Protein sequence: CASSGGGNSPLHF.

This clonotype was observed many times. The chain employs TRBV6-1 and TRBJ2-3, with 13 bases aligning to TRBD2. V shed 1 base and J 2 bases; nucleotides not matched to a gene: 3. The germline CDR1 and CDR2 sequences are MNHNS and SASEGT. The CDR3 loop spans 17 amino acids. The CDR3 nucleotides read TGTGCCAGCAGTGAAGGACTAGCGGGAGGCCTCACAGATACGCAGTATTTT. Protein: CASSEGLAGGLTDTQYF.

This chain joins TRBV6-1 and TRBJ2-1; the D gene is possibly TRBD1 (7 bases). Deletions cut 6 bases from V and 0 bases from J, with 12 bases between. The CDR3 contains 15 residues. Germline V gene sequence: CDR1 MNHNS, CDR2 SASEGT. CDR3 protein: CASSPRGASYNEQFF. The CDR3 nucleotides read TGTGCCAGCAGCCCCAGGGGGGCCTCCTACAATGAGCAGTTCTTC.

This clonotype was seen a handful of times. The chain has TRBV6-2 or TRBV6-3 and TRBJ1-5; D is unclear. V lost 5 bases to trimming and J lost 2 bases, with 7 bases between them. Looked up from germline, CDR1 is MNHEY and CDR2 is SVGEGT. This CDR3 has 13 amino acids. The CDR3 loop is CASSLNGNQPQHF. The DNA for the CDR3 is TGTGCCAGCAGTCTAAACGGCAATCAGCCCCAGCATTTT.

The chain couples TRBV29-1 to TRBJ2-2; 7 nucleotides line up with TRBD1. Germline V CDR1 and CDR2: SQVTM, ANQGSEA. With V trimmed by 1 base and J by 4 bases, 9 bases remained unmatched. The CDR3 is 16 amino acids. CDR3 loop: CSVEVSGTAFTGELFF. Here the CDR3 DNA reads TGCAGCGTTGAAGTAAGTGGGACAGCCTTCACCGGGGAGCTGTTTTTT.

This clonotype has ten or more counts. The chain joins TRBV13 to TRBJ2-7; TRBD1 might be the D (5 bases). CDR3 length: 12 residues. V was cut by 5 bases and J by 3 bases, with 8 bases left in between. Germline V gene lookup returns CDR1 PRHDT and CDR2 FYEKMQ (reference sequence). In DNA, the CDR3 is TGTGCCAGCAGCAGGGGCGTCTACGAGCAGTACTTC. Translating gives CASSRGVYEQYF.

The table lists this clonotype with a count of one. The genes are TRBV3-1 and TRBJ1-1; TRBD1 matches 7 bases. The CDR3 length is 17 residues. With 6 bases clipped from V and 0 bases from J, the junction kept 13 bases outside the gene matches. In germline, CDR1 is LGHDT, CDR2 YNNKEL (reference sequence). This CDR3 reads CASSSGTVTTLNTEAFF. The CDR3 DNA follows: TGTGCCAGCAGTTCCGGGACAGTGACGACCTTGAACACTGAAGCTTTCTTT.

This clonotype occurred many times. The CDR3 spells CASSLQGAQLNEQFF. DNA for the CDR3: TGTGCCAGCAGCTTACAGGGGGCGCAATTAAATGAGCAGTTCTTC. The chain links TRBV5-5 to TRBJ2-1, with TRBD1 matching 9 bases. V was pared by 2 bases and J by 7 bases, with 7 bases of the junction left unmatched. The CDR3 consists of 15 residues. Germline V gene lookup returns CDR1 SGHKS and CDR2 YYEKEE (reference sequence).

This clonotype was observed many times. V is TRBV28 and J is TRBJ1-6; 8 bases are a match to TRBD1. The CDR3 consists of 13 residues. CDR1 is MDHEN, CDR2 SYDVKM, per germline. The V segment lost 4 bases and the J segment 14 bases; nucleotides outside the gene matches: 7. CDR3 residues: CASSSGGGFALHF. The CDR3 DNA follows: TGTGCCAGCAGTTCAGGGGGCGGTTTCGCCCTCCACTTT.

This clonotype has more than one count but fewer than ten. A much bigger clone sits one base away, suggesting this may be a read error. This sequence joins TRBV28 and TRBJ2-7; D might be TRBD2 (5 bases). From germline, CDR1 is MDHEN and CDR2 SYDVKM. V was trimmed by 1 base and J by 7 bases, leaving 11 bases between them. CDR3 size: 13 residues. CDR3 residues: CASSLLRGDEQYF. CDR3 coding DNA: TGTGCCAGCAGTTTATTACGGGGTGATGAGCAGTACTTC.